The 22 T cell receptor beta chains in this list originate from one sample, sequenced in a study of Ad26.COV2.S vaccination and SARS-CoV-2 variants. Documented treatment: some 20 received Ad26.COV2.S at low or high dose, single or two shots; about 5 received placebo; per-sample allocation not given. Sampling took place 63 days after the first vaccine or placebo injection. The protocol was immunoSEQ multiplex PCR, while the TCRdb copy is restricted to in-frame clones and leaves out a portion. This table has 500,000 or so clones, around 85% appearing once. The source material was peripheral blood, sampled in a trial of Ad26.COV2.S vaccine versus placebo. The receptors were sampled from a person aged 18-60 years who received the Ad26.COV2.S COVID-19 vaccine or a placebo.

The rearrangement links TRBV28 to TRBJ1-4; TRBD1 matches at 7 bases. The V gene's germline CDR1 is MDHEN and CDR2 SYDVKM. The trim removed 6 bases at V and 8 bases at J, leaving 9 bases unmatched. The CDR3 length is 14 residues. The CDR3 loop is CASSLGQRGEKLFF. Written as DNA, the CDR3 is TGTGCCAGCAGCCTGGGACAGAGGGGAGAAAAACTGTTTTTT.

The chain employs TRBV19 and TRBJ2-1; the match to TRBD1 covers 7 bases. The CDR3 length is 17 residues. Germline trimming cut 2 bases from V and 2 bases from J; bases unmatched to any gene: 9. CDR1 is LNHDA and CDR2 is SQIVND in the germline V gene (reference sequence). CDR3 residues: CASSISPPTGTYNEQFF. The DNA of the CDR3 is TGTGCCAGTAGTATATCCCCCCCGACAGGGACCTACAATGAGCAGTTCTTC. The variable domain in full, completed from reference TRBV19 and TRBJ2-1, reads DGGITQSPKYLFRKEGQNVTLSCEQNLNHDAMYWYRQDPGQGLRLIYYSQIVNDFQKGDIAEGYSVSREKKESFPLTVTSAQKNPTAFYLCASSISPPTGTYNEQFFGPGTRLTVL.

This chain connects TRBV7-2 to TRBJ2-7; D uncertain. Trimming cost V 5 bases and J 1 base, with 12 bases left between them. Germline CDR1 reads SGHTA; CDR2 reads FQGNSA. The CDR3 spans 14 residues. The CDR3 here is CASSKLWPSYEQYF. DNA for the CDR3: TGTGCCAGCAGCAAGCTATGGCCGTCCTACGAGCAGTACTTC.

This chain connects TRBV2 to TRBJ1-5, with D perhaps TRBD1 (5 bases). Per germline, CDR1 SNHLY and CDR2 FYNNEI. The CDR3 runs to 16 residues. V lost 3 bases to trimming and J lost 0 bases, with 12 bases between them. The CDR3 sequence: CASSEAGTRSNQPQHF. DNA for the CDR3: TGTGCCAGCAGTGAGGCAGGGACCCGTAGCAATCAGCCCCAGCATTTT.

The chain combines TRBV7-3 with TRBJ2-5, with 7 bases that match TRBD1. J gave up 3 bases and V 8 bases, and 18 bases lay outside the gene matches. Per the germline V gene, CDR1 is SGHTA and CDR2 is FQGTGA. The CDR3 extends over 17 amino acids. The DNA of the CDR3 is TGTGCCAGCTCTCTCCAAGGGCCTTTTCAGGGGGAAGAGACCCAGTACTTC. This codes for CASSLQGPFQGEETQYF.

The chain combines TRBV30 with TRBJ2-7, with TRBD1 matching over 9 bases. The trim removed 7 bases at V and 3 bases at J, leaving 4 bases unmatched. Per the germline V gene, CDR1 is GTSNPN and CDR2 is SVGIG (reference sequence). The CDR3 contains 12 residues. The CDR3 region has the DNA TGTGCCTTGACAGGGGGAGGCTACGAGCAGTACTTC. It encodes CALTGGGYEQYF.

The rearrangement joins TRBV19 to TRBJ2-5, with D unclear. Trimming removed 1 base at V and 3 bases at J, with 9 bases between. The CDR3 totals 14 residues. CDR1 LNHDA and CDR2 SQIVND come from the germline V gene (reference sequence). Written as DNA, the CDR3 is TGTGCCAGTAGTATAGCGGCGGTGGAAGAGACCCAGTACTTC. Amino acids: CASSIAAVEETQYF.

With respect to this clone: Other DNA sequences from this sample encode an identical CDR3 as well. V gene TRBV30 combines with J gene TRBJ1-2; no clear D. Germline V gene data show CDR1 as GTSNPN and CDR2 as SVGIG (reference sequence). Deletions cut 2 bases from V and 7 bases from J, with 8 bases between. CDR3 length: 11 amino acids. The CDR3 coding sequence is TGTGCCTGGAGTCCCGGCGGTGGCTACACCTTC. This sequence encodes CAWSPGGGYTF. Variable domain in full (rest from reference TRBV30 and TRBJ1-2): SQTIHQWPATLVQPVGSPLSLECTVEGTSNPNLYWYRQAAGRGLQLLFYSVGIGQISSEVPQNLSASRPQDRQFILSSKKLLLSDSGFYLCAWSPGGGYTFGSGTRLTVV.

The chain employs TRBV3-1 (or the pseudogene TRBV3-2) and TRBJ1-3; D is ambiguous. The CDR3 has 15 amino acids. Trimming took off 5 bases at V and 0 bases at J, with 11 bases between the two ends. The germline CDR1 and CDR2 sequences are LGHDT and YNNKEL (reference sequence). CDR3 residues: CASSTPGYSGNTIYF. DNA of the CDR3: TGTGCCAGCAGCACACCGGGATACTCTGGAAACACCATATATTTT.

The genes are TRBV4-2 and TRBJ2-3; D perhaps matches TRBD2 (7 bases). This CDR3 has 15 residues. The ends were cut back, 2 bases at V and 5 bases at J, with 14 bases in the middle. From germline, CDR1 is LGHNA and CDR2 YNFKEQ. CDR3 residues: CASSQRGEGQDTQYF. The CDR3 DNA reads TGTGCCAGCAGCCAAAGGGGGGAGGGCCAAGATACGCAGTATTTT.

The J gene is TRBJ2-5, the V gene TRBV28; TRBD1 might be the D (6 bases). Trimming took off 6 bases at V and 4 bases at J, with 21 bases between the two ends. Germline V gene data show CDR1 as MDHEN and CDR2 as SYDVKM. CDR3 length equals 16 residues. The CDR3 reads CASSPGTLLTLETQYF. The DNA of the CDR3 is TGTGCCAGCAGCCCAGGGACACTCCTTACACTAGAGACCCAGTACTTC.

The rearrangement links TRBV12-3 or TRBV12-4 to TRBJ1-2; tentatively, D is TRBD1 (5 bases). The CDR3 sequence is 12 residues long. Trimming removed 3 bases from V and 8 bases from J, with 10 bases in between. The chain's CDR3 is CASSFGRGGYTF. The CDR3 bases are TGTGCCAGCAGTTTCGGAAGGGGAGGCTACACCTTC.

The chain employs TRBV6-5 and TRBJ2-7; D perhaps matches TRBD1 (5 bases). The CDR3 length is 14 residues. V shed 0 bases and J shed 6 bases, with 12 bases lying between them. Germline values: CDR1 MNHEY, CDR2 SVGAGI. As DNA, the CDR3 is TGTGCCAGCAGTTACTCGTCCAGGGTTGGCGAGCAGTACTTC. Translated, it gives CASSYSSRVGEQYF.

This chain connects TRBV5-4 to TRBJ1-6; TRBD1 aligns across 8 bases. Trimming at V came to 4 bases and at J to 7 bases, leaving 7 bases not matched to a gene. The germline V gene has CDR1 SGHNT and CDR2 YYREEE (reference sequence). This CDR3 region has 15 residues. CDR3 DNA: TGTGCCAGCAGCAGACCAGGGGGCGGGAATTCACCCCTCCACTTT. Residues: CASSRPGGGNSPLHF.

This clone has just a few counts. The V call is TRBV6-5, the J call TRBJ1-5; 7 bases agree with TRBD1. Germline V lookup: CDR1 MNHEY, CDR2 SVGAGI. The CDR3 length is 12 residues. J lost 6 bases, V lost 10 bases, and 6 bases had no gene match. In DNA form, the CDR3 reads TGTGCCACCATGAGGGGGCGTCAGCCCCAGCATTTT. This gives the protein CATMRGRQPQHF.

The CDR3 protein is CASSQGLRSEKLFF. DNA of the CDR3: TGCGCCAGCAGCCAAGGCCTACGAAGCGAAAAACTGTTTTTT. The rearrangement uses TRBV4-1 and TRBJ1-4; D ambiguous. The CDR3 runs to 14 residues. From germline, CDR1 is MGHRA and CDR2 YSYEKL. Trimming shortened V by 1 base and J by 8 bases, and 11 bases separated the two germline ends.

The chain links TRBV7-9 to TRBJ2-3; no reliable D call. Germline values: CDR1 SEHNR, CDR2 FQNEAQ (reference sequence). This CDR3 region has 14 residues. Trimming removed 4 bases at V and 0 bases at J, with 8 bases between. CDR3 protein: CASSSGTSTDTQYF. The DNA for the CDR3 is TGTGCCAGCAGCTCTGGAACTAGCACAGATACGCAGTATTTT.

The chain has TRBV2 and TRBJ2-5; D unclear. CDR3 size: 14 residues. Deletions cut 1 base from V and 3 bases from J, with 9 bases between. CDR1 SNHLY and CDR2 FYNNEI come from the germline V gene. The CDR3 is CASSEGMGKETQYF. Here the CDR3 DNA reads TGTGCCAGCAGTGAAGGAATGGGGAAAGAGACCCAGTACTTC.

CDR3 amino acids: CAISEVVRQGINTEAFF. CDR3 sequence (DNA): TGTGCCATCAGTGAGGTGGTACGACAGGGGATTAACACTGAAGCTTTCTTT. The chain couples TRBV10-3 to TRBJ1-1, with 8 positions matching TRBD1. This CDR3 comprises 17 residues. Germline CDR1 and CDR2: ENHRY and SYGVKD. Trimming removed 2 bases from V and 2 bases from J; junction bases left unmatched: 10.

The rearrangement links TRBV6-1 to TRBJ2-3, with 11 bases identical to TRBD2. Germline V gene data show CDR1 as MNHNS and CDR2 as SASEGT. This CDR3 spans 16 amino acids. Losses at the gene ends were 4 bases for V and 6 bases for J; bases not matched to a gene: 9. CDR3 sequence (DNA): TGTGCCAGCAGTGGCCTGACTAGCGGGACTCCCGATACGCAGTATTTT. It encodes CASSGLTSGTPDTQYF.

The chain has TRBV7-8 and TRBJ1-2, with 7 bases aligning to TRBD1. CDR3 length: 14 residues. Germline V gene data show CDR1 as SGHVS and CDR2 as FQNEAQ. V lost 5 bases to trimming and J lost 4 bases; unmatched junction nucleotides: 7. The CDR3 region has the DNA TGTGCCAGCAGCCCCGGACAGGCAGTCTATGGCTACACCTTC. Its translation: CASSPGQAVYGYTF.

This rearrangement joins TRBV6-2 or TRBV6-3 to TRBJ1-2; D is perhaps TRBD1 (6 bases). The V gene lost 5 bases and the J gene lost 8 bases, with 15 bases spanning the gap. Germline V gene lookup returns CDR1 MNHEY and CDR2 SVGEGT. This CDR3 is built from 13 residues. Here the CDR3 reads CASSPRPRGGYTF. The CDR3 DNA reads as TGTGCCAGCAGTCCACGGCCCAGGGGCGGCTACACCTTC.